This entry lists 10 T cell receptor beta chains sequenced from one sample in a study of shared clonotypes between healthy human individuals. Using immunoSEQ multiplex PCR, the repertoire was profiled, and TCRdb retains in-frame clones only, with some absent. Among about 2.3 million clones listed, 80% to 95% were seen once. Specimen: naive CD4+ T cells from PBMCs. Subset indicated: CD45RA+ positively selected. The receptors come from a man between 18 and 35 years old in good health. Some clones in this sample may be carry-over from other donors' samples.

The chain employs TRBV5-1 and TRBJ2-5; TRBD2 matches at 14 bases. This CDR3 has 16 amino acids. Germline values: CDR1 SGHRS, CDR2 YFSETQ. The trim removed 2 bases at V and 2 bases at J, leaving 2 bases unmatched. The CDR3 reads CASSFGTSGGQETQYF. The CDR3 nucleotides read TGCGCCAGCAGCTTCGGGACTAGCGGGGGTCAAGAGACCCAGTACTTC.

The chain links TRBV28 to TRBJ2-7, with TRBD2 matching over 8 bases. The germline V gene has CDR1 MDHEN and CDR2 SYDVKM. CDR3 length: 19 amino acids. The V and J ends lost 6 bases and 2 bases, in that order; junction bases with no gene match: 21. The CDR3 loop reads CASRPATGGSGIWTYEQYF. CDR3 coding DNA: TGTGCCAGCAGGCCCGCCACGGGGGGTAGCGGGATTTGGACCTACGAGCAGTACTTC.

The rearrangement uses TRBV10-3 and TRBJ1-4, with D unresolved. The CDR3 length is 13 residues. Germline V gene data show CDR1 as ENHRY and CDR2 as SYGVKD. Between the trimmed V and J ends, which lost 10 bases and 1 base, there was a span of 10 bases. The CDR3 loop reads CATKSLTNEKLFF. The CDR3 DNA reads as TGTGCCACCAAAAGTCTAACTAATGAAAAACTGTTTTTT.

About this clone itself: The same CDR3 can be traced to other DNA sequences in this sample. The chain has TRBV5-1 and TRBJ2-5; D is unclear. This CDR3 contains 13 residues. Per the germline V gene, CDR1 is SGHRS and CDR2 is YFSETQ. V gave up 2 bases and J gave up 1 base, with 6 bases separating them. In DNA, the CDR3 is TGCGCCAGCAGCTTCGGCGCCCAAGAGACCCAGTACTTC. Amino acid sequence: CASSFGAQETQYF. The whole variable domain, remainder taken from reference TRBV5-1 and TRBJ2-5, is KAGVTQTPRYLIKTRGQQVTLSCSPISGHRSVSWYQQTPGQGLQFLFEYFSETQRNKGNFPGRFSGRQFSNSRSEMNVSTLELGDSALYLCASSFGAQETQYFGPGTRLLVL.

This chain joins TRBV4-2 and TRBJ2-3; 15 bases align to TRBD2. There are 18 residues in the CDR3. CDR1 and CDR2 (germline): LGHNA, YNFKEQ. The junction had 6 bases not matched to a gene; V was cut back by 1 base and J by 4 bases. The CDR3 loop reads CASSQADRTSGRADTQYF. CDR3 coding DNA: TGTGCCAGCAGCCAAGCCGACCGGACTAGCGGGAGGGCAGATACGCAGTATTTT.

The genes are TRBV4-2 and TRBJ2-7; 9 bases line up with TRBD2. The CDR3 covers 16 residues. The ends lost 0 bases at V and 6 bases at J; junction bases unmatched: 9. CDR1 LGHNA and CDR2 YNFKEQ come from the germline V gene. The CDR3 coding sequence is TGTGCCAGCAGCCAAGAGCCTAGCGGGACCCTCGGCGAGCAGTACTTC. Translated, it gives CASSQEPSGTLGEQYF.

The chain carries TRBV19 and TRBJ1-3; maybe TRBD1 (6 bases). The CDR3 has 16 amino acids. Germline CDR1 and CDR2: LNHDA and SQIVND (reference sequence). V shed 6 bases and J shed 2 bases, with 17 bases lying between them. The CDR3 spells CASSSRQAATGNTIYF. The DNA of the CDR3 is TGTGCCAGTAGCTCAAGACAGGCCGCAACTGGAAACACCATATATTTT.

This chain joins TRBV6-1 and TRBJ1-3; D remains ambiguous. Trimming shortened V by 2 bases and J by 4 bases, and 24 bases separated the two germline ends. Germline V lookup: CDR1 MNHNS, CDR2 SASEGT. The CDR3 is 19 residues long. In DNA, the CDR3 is TGTGCCAGCAGTGAACCTGTGGGCGGACGACATATCATAGGAAACACCATATATTTT. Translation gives CASSEPVGGRHIIGNTIYF.

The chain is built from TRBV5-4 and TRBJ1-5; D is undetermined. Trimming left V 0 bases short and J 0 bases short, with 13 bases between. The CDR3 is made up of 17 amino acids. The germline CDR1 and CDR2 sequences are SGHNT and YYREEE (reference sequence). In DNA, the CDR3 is TGTGCCAGCAGCTTGGGCAACCCTACGTATAGCAATCAGCCCCAGCATTTT. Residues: CASSLGNPTYSNQPQHF.

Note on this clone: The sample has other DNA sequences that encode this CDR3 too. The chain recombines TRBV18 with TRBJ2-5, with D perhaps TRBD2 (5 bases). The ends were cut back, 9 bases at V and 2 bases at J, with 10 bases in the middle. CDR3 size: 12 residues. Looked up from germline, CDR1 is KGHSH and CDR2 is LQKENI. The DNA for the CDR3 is TGTGCCAGTTCGGACTTTCAAGAGACCCAGTACTTC. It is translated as CASSDFQETQYF. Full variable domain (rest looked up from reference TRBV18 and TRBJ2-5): NAGVMQNPRHLVRRRGQEARLRCSPMKGHSHVYWYRQLPEEGLKFMVYLQKENIIDESGMPKERFSAEFPKEGPSILRIQQVVRGDSAAYFCASSDFQETQYFGPGTRLLVL.